This record looks at one T cell receptor (beta chain) sequence and its context. Trimming at V came to 2 bases and at J to 4 bases, leaving 4 bases not matched to a gene. This CDR3 has 14 residues. The germline V gene encodes CDR1 MNHEY and CDR2 SVGAGI. This sample was included in a study of blood T cell repertoires in COVID-19. Study details: Specimens from acute and convalescent COVID-19 originated in the United States, Italy and Spain. T cells, B-cell-depleted T cells, or PBMCs supplied cDNA or gDNA.

In the original workflow: Amplified reference gene primers provided the basis for estimating nucleated cell counts. Measured with immunoSEQ multiplex PCR; TCRdb has only the in-frame clones, and not every one. From that table come the V and J calls and clone size; the DNA was used to work out D and trimming. The sample records 95,000 to 150,000 clones, over 75% being singletons. Specimen: peripheral blood. This sequence joins TRBV6-5 and TRBJ2-7; 8 positions match TRBD1. The origin of this receptor is a woman over 75 with acute or convalescent COVID-19. The CDR3 region has the DNA TGTGCCAGCAGTTACACAGGACAGGGTTACGAGCAGTACTTC. This translates into CASSYTGQGYEQYF.